This T cell receptor beta chain was observed in a study of cytomegalovirus exposure and HLA in healthy donors. The V gene's germline CDR1 is SGHNT and CDR2 YYREEE (reference sequence). The CDR3 is 15 amino acids. V trimming: 0 bases; J trimming: 3 bases; junction bases outside the gene matches: 4. Primers included in the PCR were 60 Vbeta and 13 Jbeta primers. Profiling relied on immunoSEQ multiplex PCR, and the TCRdb table lists in-frame clones only, not all of them. The sample yields more than 140,000 clones, around 80% seen once. This TCR came from a man aged 18 to 29 in good health and CMV-seropositive. The specimen sequenced was PBMCs. The chain is built from TRBV5-4 and TRBJ2-7, with 9 positions matching TRBD2. CDR3 nucleotides: TGTGCCAGCAGCTTGGCGAGCGGGGGGAACTACGAGCAGTACTTC. Translated: CASSLASGGNYEQYF.